This paragraph reports one TCR beta chain. Its cognate antigen is unknown. The data are from a study of cytomegalovirus exposure and HLA in healthy donors. Data came from immunoSEQ multiplex PCR; TCRdb stores just in-frame clones and leaves some out. Among approximately 280,000 clones listed, 70% to 90% were seen once. Study-level findings and limits: As was reported, the classifier diagnosed cytomegalovirus status with high specificity and sensitivity. The finding came from a later analysis; first-cohort TCR clusters tended to co-occur in the roughly 120 validation repertoires. Cytomegalovirus-associated TCR beta chains were listed, numbering 164.

V dropped 7 bases and J dropped 3 bases, with 9 bases sitting between them. The CDR3 covers 12 residues. CDR1 and CDR2 (germline): SGHRS, YFSETQ. The V and J genes are TRBV5-1 and TRBJ2-3; the D gene is possibly TRBD2 (6 bases). Sample: PBMCs. The sequence came from a woman under 30 in good health and CMV-seronegative. For the CDR3, the DNA is TGCGCCAGCGGACTAACTACAGATACGCAGTATTTT. This gives the protein CASGLTTDTQYF. The full variable domain, in which reference TRBV5-1 and TRBJ2-3 provide the parts outside the CDR3, is KAGVTQTPRYLIKTRGQQVTLSCSPISGHRSVSWYQQTPGQGLQFLFEYFSETQRNKGNFPGRFSGRQFSNSRSEMNVSTLELGDSALYLCASGLTTDTQYFGPGTRLTVL.